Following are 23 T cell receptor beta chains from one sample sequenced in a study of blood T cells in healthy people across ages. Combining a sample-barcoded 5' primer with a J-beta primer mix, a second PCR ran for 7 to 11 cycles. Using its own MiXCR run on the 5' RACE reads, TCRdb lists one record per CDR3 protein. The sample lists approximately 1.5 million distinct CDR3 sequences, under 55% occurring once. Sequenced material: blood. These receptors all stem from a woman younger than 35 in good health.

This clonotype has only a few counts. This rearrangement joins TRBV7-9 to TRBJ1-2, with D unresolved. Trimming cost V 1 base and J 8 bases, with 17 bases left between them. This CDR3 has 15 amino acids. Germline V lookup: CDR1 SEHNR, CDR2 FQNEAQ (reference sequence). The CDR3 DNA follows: TGTGCCAGCAGCTTAGTGGTGGGAGGAGGAGGAGGCTACACCTTC. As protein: CASSLVVGGGGGYTF.

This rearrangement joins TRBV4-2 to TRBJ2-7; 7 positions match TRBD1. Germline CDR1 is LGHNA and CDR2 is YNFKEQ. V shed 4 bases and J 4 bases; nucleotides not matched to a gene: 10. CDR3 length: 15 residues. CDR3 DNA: TGTGCCAGCAGCCCCGCGTGGGACAGTGGGTACGAGCAGTACTTC. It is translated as CASSPAWDSGYEQYF.

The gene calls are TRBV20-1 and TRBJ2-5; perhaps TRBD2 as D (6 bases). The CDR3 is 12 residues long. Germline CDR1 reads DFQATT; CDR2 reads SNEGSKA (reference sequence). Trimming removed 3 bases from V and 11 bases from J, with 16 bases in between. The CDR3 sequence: CSASFSGDEQYF. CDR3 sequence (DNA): TGCAGTGCTAGCTTTAGCGGCGATGAGCAGTACTTC.

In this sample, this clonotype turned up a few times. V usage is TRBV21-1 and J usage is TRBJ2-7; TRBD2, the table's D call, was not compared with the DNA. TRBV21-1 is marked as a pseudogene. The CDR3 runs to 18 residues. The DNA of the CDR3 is TGTGCCAGCAGCGCCCTAAGGTGCAGACCCACTAGGCTGAGGGAGCAGTACTTC. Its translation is CASSALRCRPTRLREQYF.

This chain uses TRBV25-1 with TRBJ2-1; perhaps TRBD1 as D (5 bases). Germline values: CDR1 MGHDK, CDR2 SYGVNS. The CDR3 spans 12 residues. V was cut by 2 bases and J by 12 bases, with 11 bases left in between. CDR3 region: CASSEPGRLQFF. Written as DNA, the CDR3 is TGTGCCAGCAGTGAACCAGGGCGGCTGCAGTTCTTC.

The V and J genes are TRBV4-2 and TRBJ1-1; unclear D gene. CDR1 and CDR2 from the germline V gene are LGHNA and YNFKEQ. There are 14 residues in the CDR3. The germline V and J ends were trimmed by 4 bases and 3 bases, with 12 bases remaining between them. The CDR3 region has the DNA TGTGCCAGCAGCCTAGACGGGGTGCACACTGAAGCTTTCTTT. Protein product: CASSLDGVHTEAFF.

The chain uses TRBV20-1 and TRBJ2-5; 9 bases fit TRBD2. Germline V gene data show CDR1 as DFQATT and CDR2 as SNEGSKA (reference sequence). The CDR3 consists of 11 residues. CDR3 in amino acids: CSQLAGNEQYF. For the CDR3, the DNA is TGCAGCCAACTAGCGGGTAATGAGCAGTACTTC.

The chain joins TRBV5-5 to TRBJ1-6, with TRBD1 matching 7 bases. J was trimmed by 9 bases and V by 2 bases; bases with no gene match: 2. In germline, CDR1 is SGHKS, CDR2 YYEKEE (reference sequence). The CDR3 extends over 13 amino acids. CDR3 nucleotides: TGTGCCAGCAGCTTCGACAGGGCTTCACCCCTCCACTTT. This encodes CASSFDRASPLHF.

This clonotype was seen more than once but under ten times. The CDR3 spells CASSDRVTGELFF. The CDR3 region has the DNA TGTGCCAGCAGTGACAGGGTAACCGGGGAGCTGTTTTTT. The J gene is TRBJ2-2, the V gene TRBV6-1, with a possible D match to TRBD1 (5 bases). Germline V gives CDR1 MNHNS, CDR2 SASEGT. The CDR3 is 13 amino acids. V lost 3 bases to trimming and J lost 5 bases, with 7 bases between them.

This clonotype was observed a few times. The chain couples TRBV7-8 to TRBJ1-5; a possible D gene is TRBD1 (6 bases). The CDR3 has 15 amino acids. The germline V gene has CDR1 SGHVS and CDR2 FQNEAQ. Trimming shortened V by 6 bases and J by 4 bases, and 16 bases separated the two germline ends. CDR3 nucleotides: TGTGCCAGCAGTCGTTTCCGGGACACTAATCAGCCCCAGCATTTT. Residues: CASSRFRDTNQPQHF. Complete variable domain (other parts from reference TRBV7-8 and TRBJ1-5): GAGVSQSPRYKVAKRGQDVALRCDPISGHVSLFWYQQALGQGPEFLTYFQNEAQLDKSGLPSDRFFAERPEGSVSTLKIQRTQQEDSAVYLCASSRFRDTNQPQHFGDGTRLSIL.

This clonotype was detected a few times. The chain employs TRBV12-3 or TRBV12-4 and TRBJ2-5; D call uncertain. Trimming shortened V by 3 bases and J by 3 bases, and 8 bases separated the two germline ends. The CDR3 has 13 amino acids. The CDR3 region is CASSFLEKETQYF. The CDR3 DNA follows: TGTGCCAGCAGTTTTTTGGAAAAAGAGACCCAGTACTTC.

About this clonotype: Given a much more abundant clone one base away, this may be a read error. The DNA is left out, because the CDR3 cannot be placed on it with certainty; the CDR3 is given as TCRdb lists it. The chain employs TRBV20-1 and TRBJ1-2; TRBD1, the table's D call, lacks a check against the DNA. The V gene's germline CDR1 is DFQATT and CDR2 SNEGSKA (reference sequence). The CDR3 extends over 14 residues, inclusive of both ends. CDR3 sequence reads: CSLWTGDQGYGCTF.

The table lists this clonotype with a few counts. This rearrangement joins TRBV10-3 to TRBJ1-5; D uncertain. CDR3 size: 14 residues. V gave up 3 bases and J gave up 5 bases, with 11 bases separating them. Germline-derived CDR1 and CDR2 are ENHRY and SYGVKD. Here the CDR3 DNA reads TGTGCCATCAGTGACTATCGAGAGGATCAGCCCCAGCATTTT. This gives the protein CAISDYREDQPQHF.

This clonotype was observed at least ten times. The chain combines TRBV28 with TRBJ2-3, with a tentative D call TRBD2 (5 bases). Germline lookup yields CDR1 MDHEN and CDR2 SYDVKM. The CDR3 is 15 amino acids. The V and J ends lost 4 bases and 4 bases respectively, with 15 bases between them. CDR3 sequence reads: CASSSHSRESDTQYF. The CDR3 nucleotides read TGTGCCAGCAGTTCCCATTCGAGGGAGTCAGATACGCAGTATTTT. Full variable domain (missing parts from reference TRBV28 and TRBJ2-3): DVKVTQSSRYLVKRTGEKVFLECVQDMDHENMFWYRQDPGLGLRLIYFSYDVKMKEKGDIPEGYSVSREKKERFSLILESASTNQTSMYLCASSSHSRESDTQYFGPGTRLTVL.

The CDR3 DNA sequence: TGTGCCAGCAGCGTCGGCGGTTTACTCCAAGAGACCCAGTACTTC. It is translated as CASSVGGLLQETQYF. V usage is TRBV12-3 or TRBV12-4 and J usage is TRBJ2-5; D is undetermined. This CDR3 contains 15 residues. V lost 6 bases to trimming and J lost 1 base, with 15 bases between them.

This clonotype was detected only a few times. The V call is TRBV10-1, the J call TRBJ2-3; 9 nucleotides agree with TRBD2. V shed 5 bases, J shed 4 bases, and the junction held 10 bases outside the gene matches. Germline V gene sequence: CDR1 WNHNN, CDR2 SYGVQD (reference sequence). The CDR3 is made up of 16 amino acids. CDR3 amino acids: CASSTGSGGFSDTQYF. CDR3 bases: TGCGCCAGCAGTACGGGCAGCGGGGGGTTCTCAGATACGCAGTATTTT.

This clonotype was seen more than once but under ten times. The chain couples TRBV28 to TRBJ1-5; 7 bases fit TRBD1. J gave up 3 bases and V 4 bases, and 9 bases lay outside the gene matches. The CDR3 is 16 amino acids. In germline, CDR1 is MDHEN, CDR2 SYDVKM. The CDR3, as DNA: TGTGCCAGCAGTTCCGGGACAGCTTTCTACAATCAGCCCCAGCATTTT. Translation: CASSSGTAFYNQPQHF.

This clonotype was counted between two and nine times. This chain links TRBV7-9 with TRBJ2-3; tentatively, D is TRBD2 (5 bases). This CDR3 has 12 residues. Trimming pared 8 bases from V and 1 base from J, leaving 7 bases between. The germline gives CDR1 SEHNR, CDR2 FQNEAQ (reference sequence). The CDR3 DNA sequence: TGTGCCAGCGAGGGAGGCACAGATACGCAGTATTTT. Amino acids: CASEGGTDTQYF.

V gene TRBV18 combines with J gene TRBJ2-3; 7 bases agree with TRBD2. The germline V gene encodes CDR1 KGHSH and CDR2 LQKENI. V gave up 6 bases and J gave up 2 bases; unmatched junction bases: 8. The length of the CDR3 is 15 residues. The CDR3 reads CASSPDGLDTDTQYF. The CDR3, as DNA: TGTGCCAGCTCCCCGGACGGACTAGACACAGATACGCAGTATTTT.

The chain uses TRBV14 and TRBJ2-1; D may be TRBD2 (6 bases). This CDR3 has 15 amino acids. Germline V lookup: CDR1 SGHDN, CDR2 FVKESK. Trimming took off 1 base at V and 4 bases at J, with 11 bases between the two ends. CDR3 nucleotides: TGTGCCAGCAGCCAAGTAGCGGACGGGTACAATGAGCAGTTCTTC. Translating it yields CASSQVADGYNEQFF.

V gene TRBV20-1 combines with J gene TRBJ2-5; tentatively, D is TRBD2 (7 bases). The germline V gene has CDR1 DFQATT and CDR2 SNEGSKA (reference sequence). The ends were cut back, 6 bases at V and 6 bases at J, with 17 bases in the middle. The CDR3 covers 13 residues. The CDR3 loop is CSAYEGGAKTQYF. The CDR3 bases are TGCAGTGCCTACGAGGGGGGGGCGAAGACCCAGTACTTC.

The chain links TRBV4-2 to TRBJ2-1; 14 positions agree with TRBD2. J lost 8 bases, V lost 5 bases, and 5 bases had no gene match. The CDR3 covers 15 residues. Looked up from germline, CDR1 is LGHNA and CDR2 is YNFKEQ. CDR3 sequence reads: CASSDGLAGGYEQFF. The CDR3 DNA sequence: TGTGCCAGCAGCGACGGACTAGCGGGAGGCTATGAGCAGTTCTTC.

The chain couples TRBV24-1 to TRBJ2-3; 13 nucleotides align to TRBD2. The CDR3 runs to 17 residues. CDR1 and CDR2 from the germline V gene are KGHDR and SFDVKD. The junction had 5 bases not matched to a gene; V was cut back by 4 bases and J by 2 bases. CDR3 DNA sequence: TGTGCCACCAGTGACCCGGGACTAGCGGGGTCCACAGATACGCAGTATTTT. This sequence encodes CATSDPGLAGSTDTQYF.